This TCR beta chain was found in a study of cytomegalovirus exposure and HLA in healthy donors. Primers: 60 Vbeta forward and 13 Jbeta reverse. Only in-frame clones appear in the TCRdb table, and some are missing; sequencing was by immunoSEQ multiplex PCR. The sample yields 50,000 to 70,000 clones, about 77% seen once. The sequencing sample was made of PBMCs. This receptor was obtained from a man aged 30-40 years in good health and CMV-seropositive.

The CDR3 region is CASSDLKRGGPYEQYF. The CDR3 DNA sequence: TGTGCCAGCAGTGATTTAAAGCGGGGGGGCCCCTACGAGCAGTACTTC. The chain recombines TRBV25-1 with TRBJ2-7; 10 bases map to TRBD2. The CDR3 runs 16 residues. Germline V gene lookup returns CDR1 MGHDK and CDR2 SYGVNS. Trimming removed 3 bases from V and 2 bases from J; junction bases left unmatched: 7.